These 4 T cell receptor beta chains share one sample of origin, sequenced in a study of blood T cells in healthy people across ages. A second about 7 to 12 cycle PCR used barcoded and J-beta primers. TCRdb redid the calling of the 5' RACE reads with MiXCR, one entry per CDR3 protein. In the table there are hundreds of thousands of distinct CDR3 sequences, around 32% of which are singletons. The specimen was blood. The receptors originated from a woman older than 75 in good health.

V usage is TRBV7-2 and J usage is TRBJ1-5; no clear D gene. CDR1 is SGHTA, CDR2 FQGNSA, per germline. The CDR3 runs to 15 residues. The V end lost 5 bases, the J end lost 5 bases, and 16 bases lay between the germline ends. The DNA of the CDR3 is TGTGCCAGCAGCCTCGGGAACGGAAGGGATCAGCCCCAGCATTTT. This translates into CASSLGNGRDQPQHF.

This clonotype appeared many times. The chain joins TRBV7-9 to TRBJ2-1; D is unresolved. V lost 5 bases and J lost 4, with 18 bases in between. The CDR3 has 16 amino acids. From germline, CDR1 is SEHNR and CDR2 FQNEAQ (reference sequence). CDR3 in DNA: TGTGCCAGCAGCCTAATCGGGCAGGTCCGGTACAATGAGCAGTTCTTC. Translating it yields CASSLIGQVRYNEQFF.

This CDR3 reads CAMGAAGVHEQYF. For the CDR3, the DNA is TGTGCTATGGGGGCAGCGGGAGTTCACGAGCAGTACTTC. The chain combines TRBV7-7 with TRBJ2-4; 8 bases line up with TRBD2. The DNA matches TRBJ2-7 better at its end, which makes the J call doubtful. Germline CDR1 reads SSHAT; CDR2 reads FNYEAQ (reference sequence). This CDR3 region has 13 residues.

Ten or more counts support this clonotype. This chain joins TRBV5-5 and TRBJ2-3, with D perhaps assigned TRBD1 or TRBD2 (5 bases each). Germline V gene sequence: CDR1 SGHKS, CDR2 YYEKEE (reference sequence). V was shortened by 6 bases and J by 2 bases, with 16 bases between the two germline ends. The CDR3 runs to 15 residues. This CDR3 reads CASTRGDVYTDTQYF. For the CDR3, the DNA is TGTGCCAGCACCCGTGGGGACGTTTACACAGATACGCAGTATTTT.